This TCR beta chain appears in the sequencing data of a study of T cell changes during pregnancy in multiple sclerosis. Clones were read by immunoSEQ multiplex PCR, and TCRdb kept only the in-frame ones, dropping some. The sample holds around 100,000 clones, approximately 92% seen once. From germline, CDR1 is SEHNR and CDR2 FQNEAQ (reference sequence). This CDR3 spans 18 amino acids. V was pared by 5 bases and J by 10 bases, with 22 bases of the junction left unmatched. This sequence was found in a female donor with multiple sclerosis, enrolled in a pregnancy study. The chain has TRBV7-9 and TRBJ1-5; 8 bases map to TRBD1. This material consisted of peripheral blood, taken after pregnancy. In DNA, the CDR3 is TGTGCCAGCAGCGCCACACCACTTAACAGGGGGAGCTTCGGCCCCCAGCATTTT. Residues: CASSATPLNRGSFGPQHF.